This entry lists 30 T cell receptor beta chains sequenced from one sample in a study of cytomegalovirus exposure and HLA in healthy donors. The PCR was carried out with 60 Vbeta primers and 13 Jbeta primers. The assay was immunoSEQ multiplex PCR, and TCRdb's table has in-frame clones only and misses some. The top ten clones hold around 1.6% of a sample with more than 150,000 clones, around 80% of them seen once. Sequenced input: PBMCs. The receptors were gathered from a man between 18 and 29 years old in good health and CMV-seronegative.

As for this clone: The same CDR3 arises from other DNA sequences in this sample as well. The CDR3 region is CASSYSTGYGYTF. The CDR3 bases are TGTGCCAGCAGTTACAGTACCGGCTATGGCTACACCTTC. The V and J genes are TRBV6-5 and TRBJ1-2; no definite D call. In germline, CDR1 is MNHEY, CDR2 SVGAGI. CDR3 length: 13 amino acids. V lost 2 bases, J lost 4 bases, and 8 bases lay in between.

The rearrangement joins TRBV28 to TRBJ1-3; D ambiguous. This CDR3 is built from 16 residues. Germline CDR1 MDHEN, CDR2 SYDVKM. The V and J ends lost 4 bases and 7 bases respectively, with 20 bases between them. The CDR3 reads CASSWKLTGTGNTIYF. CDR3 in DNA: TGTGCCAGCAGTTGGAAACTGACCGGAACCGGGAACACCATATATTTT. Full variable domain (remainder filled in from reference TRBV28 and TRBJ1-3): DVKVTQSSRYLVKRTGEKVFLECVQDMDHENMFWYRQDPGLGLRLIYFSYDVKMKEKGDIPEGYSVSREKKERFSLILESASTNQTSMYLCASSWKLTGTGNTIYFGEGSWLTVV.

This sequence joins TRBV28 and TRBJ1-5; 11 bases fit TRBD1. Germline V gene data show CDR1 as MDHEN and CDR2 as SYDVKM. V was clipped by 6 bases and J by 11 bases; unmatched bases: 15. This CDR3 has 16 amino acids. The CDR3 nucleotides are TGTGCCAGCAGCACGGACAGGGGGCTACAGTTTGTGGCCCAGCATTTT. Translated: CASSTDRGLQFVAQHF.

The chain joins TRBV29-1 to TRBJ1-1, with D possibly matching TRBD1 (5 bases). Germline V CDR1 and CDR2: SQVTM, ANQGSEA. The CDR3 totals 13 residues. V shed 3 bases and J shed 0 bases, with 8 bases lying between them. CDR3 residues: CSVEGGLNTEAFF. Here the CDR3 DNA reads TGCAGCGTTGAGGGGGGGTTGAACACTGAAGCTTTCTTT.

The chain uses TRBV7-9 and TRBJ1-2, with D unclear. The CDR3 is 16 amino acids. In germline, CDR1 is SEHNR, CDR2 FQNEAQ (reference sequence). V was clipped by 1 base and J by 4 bases, with 16 bases between them. CDR3 in amino acids: CASSLEGRGVSYGYTF. CDR3 bases: TGTGCCAGCAGCTTAGAGGGCCGGGGAGTTTCCTATGGCTACACCTTC.

The chain carries TRBV5-5 and TRBJ2-2; 8 positions agree with TRBD2. V shed 1 base and J 1 base; nucleotides not matched to a gene: 3. The CDR3 is 16 residues long. Germline V CDR1 and CDR2: SGHKS, YYEKEE (reference sequence). CDR3 sequence reads: CASSLFAGGNTGELFF. CDR3 sequence (DNA): TGTGCCAGCAGCTTGTTTGCGGGGGGGAACACCGGGGAGCTGTTTTTT.

This clone was seen a single time. This sequence joins TRBV4-1 and TRBJ2-3, with 9 bases matching TRBD1. The CDR3 sequence is 16 residues long. In germline, CDR1 is MGHRA, CDR2 YSYEKL. Losses at the gene ends were 5 bases for V and 0 bases for J; bases not matched to a gene: 6. The CDR3 loop reads CASSTRQGESTDTQYF. The CDR3 region has the DNA TGCGCCAGCAGCACCCGACAGGGGGAAAGCACAGATACGCAGTATTTT.

This clone was detected only once. This sequence joins TRBV2 and TRBJ2-6, with 11 positions matching TRBD1. This CDR3 is built from 17 residues. CDR1 is SNHLY, CDR2 FYNNEI, per germline. V was clipped by 4 bases and J by 3 bases; unmatched bases: 5. The CDR3 loop is CASSVGQGAIGANVLTF. CDR3 sequence (DNA): TGTGCCAGCAGTGTAGGACAGGGGGCAATTGGGGCCAACGTCCTGACTTTC.

This rearrangement joins TRBV27 to TRBJ1-2; 9 bases agree with TRBD1. V lost 6 bases and J lost 6; bases outside the gene matches: 5. Germline values: CDR1 MNHEY, CDR2 SMNVEV (reference sequence). The CDR3 totals 13 residues. CDR3: CASRGQGKNGYTF. In DNA, the CDR3 is TGTGCCAGCAGGGGACAGGGTAAGAATGGCTACACCTTC.

This clone was recorded a few times. The V call is TRBV19, the J call TRBJ1-3; D is possibly TRBD1 (5 bases). The germline V and J ends were trimmed by 7 bases and 8 bases, with 15 bases remaining between them. This CDR3 contains 13 residues. Looked up from germline, CDR1 is LNHDA and CDR2 is SQIVND (reference sequence). The CDR3, as DNA: TGTGCCAGTATAACCCAGGGCGGACACACCATATATTTT. Residues: CASITQGGHTIYF. Drawing the rest from reference TRBV19 and TRBJ1-3, the complete variable domain is DGGITQSPKYLFRKEGQNVTLSCEQNLNHDAMYWYRQDPGQGLRLIYYSQIVNDFQKGDIAEGYSVSREKKESFPLTVTSAQKNPTAFYLCASITQGGHTIYFGEGSWLTVV.

This chain joins TRBV2 and TRBJ1-5, with 7 bases identical to TRBD1. V shed 8 bases and J 6 bases; nucleotides not matched to a gene: 10. The CDR3 extends over 14 amino acids. Germline V gene sequence: CDR1 SNHLY, CDR2 FYNNEI. CDR3 sequence (DNA): TGTGCCAGCGAGGGAGACAGGGCTAGTCAGCCCCAGCATTTT. Its translation is CASEGDRASQPQHF.

The rearrangement uses TRBV9 and TRBJ2-1, with 11 nucleotides matching TRBD2. This CDR3 has 15 amino acids. Germline CDR1 and CDR2: SGDLS and YYNGEE. The trim removed 3 bases at V and 7 bases at J, leaving 6 bases unmatched. CDR3 nucleotide sequence: TGTGCCAGCAGCGCGACTAGCGGGACCGTAAATGAGCAGTTCTTC. This gives the protein CASSATSGTVNEQFF.

This clone was found a few times. The CDR3 here is CASSQTSGAYNEQFF. DNA for the CDR3: TGTGCCAGCAGCCAAACTAGCGGCGCATACAATGAGCAGTTCTTC. J is TRBJ2-1 and V is TRBV27; 8 bases line up with TRBD2. V lost 6 bases, J lost 4 bases, and 8 bases stayed unmatched. Germline V gene lookup returns CDR1 MNHEY and CDR2 SMNVEV (reference sequence). There are 15 residues in the CDR3.

This clone was found a few times. Other DNA sequences in the same sample also yield this CDR3. The chain has TRBV28 and TRBJ1-6, with 7 bases that match TRBD1. The CDR3 spans 14 residues. Trimming cost V 4 bases and J 7 bases; bases outside gene matches: 4. Germline V CDR1 and CDR2: MDHEN, SYDVKM. CDR3 DNA: TGTGCCAGCAGTTCGGGACAGCGAAATTCACCCCTCCACTTT. Protein: CASSSGQRNSPLHF.

This sequence joins TRBV27 and TRBJ2-7, with TRBD2 matching 8 bases. Germline V gives CDR1 MNHEY, CDR2 SMNVEV (reference sequence). The CDR3 has 15 residues. The V segment lost 2 bases and the J segment 7 bases; nucleotides outside the gene matches: 10. CDR3 bases: TGTGCCAGCAGTTTACAGCGGGGGTTAGTGGGGGAGCAGTACTTC. Protein product: CASSLQRGLVGEQYF.

The chain has TRBV28 and TRBJ1-6, with 7 bases identical to TRBD1. The V and J ends lost 3 bases and 10 bases, in that order; junction bases with no gene match: 12. CDR3 length equals 16 residues. Looked up from germline, CDR1 is MDHEN and CDR2 is SYDVKM. This CDR3 is CASSFSVGQVGSPLHF. CDR3 bases: TGTGCCAGCAGTTTCTCCGTTGGACAGGTGGGCTCACCCCTCCACTTT.

This clone appeared a few times. The chain combines TRBV7-3 with TRBJ1-2; 8 nucleotides match TRBD1. This CDR3 has 13 residues. Looked up from germline, CDR1 is SGHTA and CDR2 is FQGTGA. V was clipped by 5 bases and J by 6 bases; unmatched bases: 5. CDR3: CASSTLTGDGYTF. The CDR3 region has the DNA TGTGCCAGCAGCACTCTGACAGGGGATGGCTACACCTTC. Full variable domain (remainder filled in from reference TRBV7-3 and TRBJ1-2): GAGVSQTPSNKVTEKGKYVELRCDPISGHTALYWYRQSLGQGPEFLIYFQGTGAADDSGLPNDRFFAVRPEGSVSTLKIQRTERGDSAVYLCASSTLTGDGYTFGSGTRLTVV.

This chain links TRBV4-1 with TRBJ1-2; D not resolved. The CDR3 is 13 amino acids. Deletions cut 0 bases from V and 3 bases from J, with 5 bases between. CDR1 is MGHRA and CDR2 is YSYEKL in the germline V gene. CDR3 protein: CASSQERDYGYTF. CDR3 in DNA: TGCGCCAGCAGCCAAGAAAGAGACTATGGCTACACCTTC.

The rearrangement links TRBV5-1 to TRBJ2-7, with TRBD1 identical over 9 bases. The CDR3 length is 13 residues. Germline V gene lookup returns CDR1 SGHRS and CDR2 YFSETQ. After removal of 4 bases from V and 6 bases from J, the junction contained 5 bases not matched to a gene. CDR3: CASSAGQGVEQYF. The CDR3 DNA sequence: TGCGCCAGCAGCGCGGGACAGGGCGTCGAGCAGTACTTC.

This chain uses TRBV6-1 with TRBJ2-5, with 7 bases identical to TRBD1. Germline lookup yields CDR1 MNHNS and CDR2 SASEGT. Losses at the gene ends were 8 bases for V and 5 bases for J; bases not matched to a gene: 2. The CDR3 loop spans 11 amino acids. Written as DNA, the CDR3 is TGTGCCAGCGGACAGGACGAGACCCAGTACTTC. Protein sequence: CASGQDETQYF.

J is TRBJ1-3 and V is TRBV28; the match to TRBD1 covers 7 bases. Losses at the gene ends were 4 bases for V and 2 bases for J; bases not matched to a gene: 8. CDR3 length equals 16 residues. The germline V gene has CDR1 MDHEN and CDR2 SYDVKM. This CDR3 reads CASSSSPRGTGNTIYF. CDR3 coding DNA: TGTGCCAGCAGTTCCTCCCCCAGGGGGACTGGAAACACCATATATTTT.

This clone was observed a handful of times. Written as DNA, the CDR3 is TGTGCCAGCAGCGGGACTAGCGGGGGGGCCTCGGTCGGAGAGACCCAGTACTTC. This encodes CASSGTSGGASVGETQYF. The genes are TRBV9 and TRBJ2-5; 15 bases fit TRBD2. The CDR3 has 18 residues. Germline V gene lookup returns CDR1 SGDLS and CDR2 YYNGEE. V was pared by 3 bases and J by 4 bases, with 10 bases of the junction left unmatched.

The V and J genes are TRBV5-1 and TRBJ2-5; D ambiguous. The CDR3 has 12 residues. V was cut by 0 bases and J by 5 bases, with 5 bases left in between. The germline CDR1 and CDR2 sequences are SGHRS and YFSETQ. The CDR3 DNA sequence: TGCGCCAGCAGCTTGGCCATTGAGACCCAGTACTTC. This sequence encodes CASSLAIETQYF.

The chain couples TRBV30 to TRBJ2-7, with D perhaps matching TRBD2 (5 bases). CDR1 is GTSNPN, CDR2 SVGIG, per germline (reference sequence). The V end was cut by 2 bases, the J end by 0 bases, with 11 bases between. There are 14 residues in the CDR3. CDR3 sequence reads: CAWSSTGISYEQYF. CDR3 DNA: TGTGCCTGGAGTTCGACGGGAATCTCCTACGAGCAGTACTTC.

The V and J genes are TRBV5-1 and TRBJ2-5, with D maybe TRBD1 (8 bases). From germline, CDR1 is SGHRS and CDR2 YFSETQ. The CDR3 runs to 14 residues. V was clipped by 1 base and J by 4 bases, with 11 bases between them. CDR3 sequence: CASSLTGGGETQYF. In DNA form, the CDR3 reads TGCGCCAGCAGCTTGACAGGGGGGGGAGAGACCCAGTACTTC.

This clone was seen a few times. The chain recombines TRBV27 with TRBJ2-7; TRBD1 matches 10 bases. The length of the CDR3 is 15 residues. Germline CDR1 and CDR2: MNHEY and SMNVEV (reference sequence). V was clipped by 5 bases and J by 3 bases; unmatched bases: 7. The CDR3 loop is CASSTGTGAGYEQYF. The CDR3 nucleotides are TGTGCCAGCAGTACCGGGACAGGGGCCGGCTACGAGCAGTACTTC.

The chain joins TRBV6-5 to TRBJ2-3; maybe TRBD2 (6 bases). The CDR3 consists of 14 residues. The V gene lost 5 bases and the J gene lost 1 base, with 10 bases spanning the gap. CDR1 MNHEY and CDR2 SVGAGI come from the germline V gene. The CDR3 here is CASSRRVRTDTQYF. In nucleotides, the CDR3 is TGTGCCAGCAGTAGGAGGGTTCGCACAGATACGCAGTATTTT.

The chain has TRBV30 and TRBJ1-1; 8 bases align to TRBD1. V was clipped by 1 base and J by 5 bases; unmatched bases: 3. Germline CDR1 GTSNPN, CDR2 SVGIG (reference sequence). The CDR3 has 13 residues. The CDR3 reads CAWSEQGATEAFF. As DNA, the CDR3 is TGTGCCTGGAGTGAGCAGGGGGCAACTGAAGCTTTCTTT.

The CDR3 nucleotides read TGTGCCAGCAGTTCGGACAGGAGCTCCTATAATTCACCCCTCCACTTT. This encodes CASSSDRSSYNSPLHF. This chain uses TRBV27 with TRBJ1-6; TRBD1 matches at 7 bases. The CDR3 runs to 16 residues. Unmatched junction bases numbered 3, after V lost 4 bases and J lost 0 bases. The germline V gene has CDR1 MNHEY and CDR2 SMNVEV (reference sequence).

This chain connects TRBV29-1 to TRBJ1-1; D ambiguous. CDR3 length: 12 residues. The germline V gene encodes CDR1 SQVTM and CDR2 ANQGSEA. V gave up 3 bases and J gave up 3 bases, with 8 bases separating them. CDR3 amino acids: CSVDSGYTEAFF. The DNA of the CDR3 is TGCAGCGTTGACAGCGGTTACACTGAAGCTTTCTTT.